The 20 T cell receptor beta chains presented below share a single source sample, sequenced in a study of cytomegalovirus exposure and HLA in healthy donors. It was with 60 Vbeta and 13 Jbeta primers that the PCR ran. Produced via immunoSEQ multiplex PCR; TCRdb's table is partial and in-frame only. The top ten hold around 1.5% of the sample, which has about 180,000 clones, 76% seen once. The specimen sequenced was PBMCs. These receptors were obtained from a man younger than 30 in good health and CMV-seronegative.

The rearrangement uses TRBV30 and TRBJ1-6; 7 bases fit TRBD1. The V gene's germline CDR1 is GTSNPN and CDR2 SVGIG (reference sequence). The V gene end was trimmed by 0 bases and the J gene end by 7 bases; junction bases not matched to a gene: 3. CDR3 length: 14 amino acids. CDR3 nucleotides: TGTGCCTGGAGTGTTGTGACAGGGAATTCACCCCTCCACTTT. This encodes CAWSVVTGNSPLHF.

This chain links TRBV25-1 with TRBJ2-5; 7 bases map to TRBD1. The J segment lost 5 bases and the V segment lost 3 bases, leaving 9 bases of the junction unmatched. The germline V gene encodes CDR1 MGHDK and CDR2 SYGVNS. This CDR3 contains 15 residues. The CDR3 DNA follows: TGTGCCAGCAGTGATCCGAGACAGGGTGCGGAGACCCAGTACTTC. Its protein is CASSDPRQGAETQYF.

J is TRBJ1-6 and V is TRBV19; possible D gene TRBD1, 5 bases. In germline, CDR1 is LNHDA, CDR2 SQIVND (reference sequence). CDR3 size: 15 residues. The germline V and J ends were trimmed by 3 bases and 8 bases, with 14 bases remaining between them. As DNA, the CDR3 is TGTGCCAGTAGTATGGGGCAACAGGTTGATTCACCCCTCCACTTT. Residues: CASSMGQQVDSPLHF. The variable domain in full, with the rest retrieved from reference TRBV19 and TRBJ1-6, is DGGITQSPKYLFRKEGQNVTLSCEQNLNHDAMYWYRQDPGQGLRLIYYSQIVNDFQKGDIAEGYSVSREKKESFPLTVTSAQKNPTAFYLCASSMGQQVDSPLHFGNGTRLTVT.

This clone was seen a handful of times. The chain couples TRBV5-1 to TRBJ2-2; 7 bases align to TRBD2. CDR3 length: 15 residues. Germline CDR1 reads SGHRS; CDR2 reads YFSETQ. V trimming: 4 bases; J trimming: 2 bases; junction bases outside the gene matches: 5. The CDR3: CASSQSSGNTGELFF. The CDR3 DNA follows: TGCGCCAGCAGCCAGTCTAGCGGCAACACCGGGGAGCTGTTTTTT.

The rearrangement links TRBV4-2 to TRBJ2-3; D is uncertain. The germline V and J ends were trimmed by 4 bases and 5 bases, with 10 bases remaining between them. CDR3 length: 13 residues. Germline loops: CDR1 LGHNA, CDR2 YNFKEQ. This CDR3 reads CASSPLRGDTQYF. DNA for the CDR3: TGTGCCAGCAGCCCACTGAGAGGAGATACGCAGTATTTT.

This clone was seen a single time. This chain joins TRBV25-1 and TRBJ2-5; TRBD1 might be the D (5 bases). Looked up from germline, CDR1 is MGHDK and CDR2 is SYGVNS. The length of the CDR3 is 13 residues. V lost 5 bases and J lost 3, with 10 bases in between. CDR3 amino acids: CASSSPGKETQYF. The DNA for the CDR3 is TGTGCCAGCAGTAGTCCAGGGAAAGAGACCCAGTACTTC.

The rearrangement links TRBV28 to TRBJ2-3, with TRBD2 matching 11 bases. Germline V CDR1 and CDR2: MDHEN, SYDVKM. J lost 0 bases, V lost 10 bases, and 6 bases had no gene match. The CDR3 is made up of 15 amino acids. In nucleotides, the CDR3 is TGTGCCATCATGACTAGCGGGGTGAGCACAGATACGCAGTATTTT. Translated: CAIMTSGVSTDTQYF.

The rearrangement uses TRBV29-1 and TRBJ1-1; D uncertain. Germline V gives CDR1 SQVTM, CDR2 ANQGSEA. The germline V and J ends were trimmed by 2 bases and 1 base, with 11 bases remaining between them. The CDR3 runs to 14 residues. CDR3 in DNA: TGCAGCGTTGAAACCATGGGGAGGAACACTGAAGCTTTCTTT. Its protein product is CSVETMGRNTEAFF.

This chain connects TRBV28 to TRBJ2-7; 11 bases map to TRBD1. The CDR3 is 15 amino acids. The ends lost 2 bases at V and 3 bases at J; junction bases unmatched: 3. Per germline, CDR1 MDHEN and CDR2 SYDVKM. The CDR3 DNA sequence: TGTGCCAGCAGTTTACTAGGGACAGGGGGCTACGAGCAGTACTTC. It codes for CASSLLGTGGYEQYF.

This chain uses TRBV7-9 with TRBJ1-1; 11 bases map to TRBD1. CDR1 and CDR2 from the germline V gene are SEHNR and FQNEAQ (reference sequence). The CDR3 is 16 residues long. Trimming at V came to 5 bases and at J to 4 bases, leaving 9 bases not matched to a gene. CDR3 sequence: CASSLTPGTGGTEAFF. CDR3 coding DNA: TGTGCCAGCAGCCTAACCCCCGGGACAGGGGGCACTGAAGCTTTCTTT.

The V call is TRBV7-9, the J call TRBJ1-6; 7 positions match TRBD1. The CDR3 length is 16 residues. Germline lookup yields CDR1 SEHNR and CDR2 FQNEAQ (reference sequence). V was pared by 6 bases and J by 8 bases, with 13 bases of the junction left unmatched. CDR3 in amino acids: CASSHRTGPLDSPLHF. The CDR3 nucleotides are TGTGCCAGCAGTCACAGGACAGGACCACTCGATTCACCCCTCCACTTT. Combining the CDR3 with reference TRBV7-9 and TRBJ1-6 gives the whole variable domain DTGVSQNPRHKITKRGQNVTFRCDPISEHNRLYWYRQTLGQGPEFLTYFQNEAQLEKSRLLSDRFSAERPKGSFSTLEIQRTEQGDSAMYLCASSHRTGPLDSPLHFGNGTRLTVT.

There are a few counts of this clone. CDR3 sequence reads: CASSQELAGGWGTDTQYF. CDR3 coding DNA: TGTGCCAGCAGCCAAGAGTTAGCGGGGGGGTGGGGCACAGATACGCAGTATTTT. The chain couples TRBV4-2 to TRBJ2-3, with TRBD2 identical over 11 bases. Germline values: CDR1 LGHNA, CDR2 YNFKEQ. The CDR3 is 18 amino acids. After removal of 0 bases from V and 1 base from J, the junction contained 6 bases not matched to a gene.

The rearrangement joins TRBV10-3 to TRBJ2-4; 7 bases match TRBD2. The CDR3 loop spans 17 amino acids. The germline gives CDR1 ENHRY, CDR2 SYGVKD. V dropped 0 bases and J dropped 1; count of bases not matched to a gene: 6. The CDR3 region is CAISESGSGSAKNIQYF. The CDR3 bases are TGTGCCATCAGTGAGTCGGGTAGCGGGTCGGCCAAAAACATTCAGTACTTC.

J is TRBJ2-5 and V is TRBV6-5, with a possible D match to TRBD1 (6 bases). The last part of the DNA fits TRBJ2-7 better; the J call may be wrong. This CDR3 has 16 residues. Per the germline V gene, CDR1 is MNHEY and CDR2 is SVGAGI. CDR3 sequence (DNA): TGTGCCAGCAGTTACTCGACCGGGGCAGGGGCCTACGAGCAGTACTTC. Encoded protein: CASSYSTGAGAYEQYF.

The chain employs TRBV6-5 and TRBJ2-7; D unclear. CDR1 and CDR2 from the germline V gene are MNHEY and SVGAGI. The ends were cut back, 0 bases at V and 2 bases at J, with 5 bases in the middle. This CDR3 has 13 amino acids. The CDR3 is CASSYSSTYEQYF. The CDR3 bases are TGTGCCAGCAGTTACTCGAGCACCTACGAGCAGTACTTC.

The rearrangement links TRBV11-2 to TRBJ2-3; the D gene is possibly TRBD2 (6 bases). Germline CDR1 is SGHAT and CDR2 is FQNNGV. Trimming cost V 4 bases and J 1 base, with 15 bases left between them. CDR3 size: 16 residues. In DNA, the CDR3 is TGTGCCAGCAGCTCCGCGGGGCGGGGAGGCACAGATACGCAGTATTTT. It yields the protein CASSSAGRGGTDTQYF.

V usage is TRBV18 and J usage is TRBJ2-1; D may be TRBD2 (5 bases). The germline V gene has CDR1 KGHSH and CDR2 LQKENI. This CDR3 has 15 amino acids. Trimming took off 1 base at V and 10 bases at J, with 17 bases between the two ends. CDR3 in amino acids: CASSPQSISVVEQFF. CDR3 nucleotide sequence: TGTGCCAGCTCACCACAATCGATTAGCGTCGTGGAGCAGTTCTTC.

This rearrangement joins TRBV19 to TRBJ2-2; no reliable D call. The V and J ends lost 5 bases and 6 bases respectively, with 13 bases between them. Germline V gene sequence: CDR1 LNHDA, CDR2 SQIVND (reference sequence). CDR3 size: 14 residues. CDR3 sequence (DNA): TGTGCCAGTAGTCTTTTGGGCAGGTCCGGGGAGCTGTTTTTT. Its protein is CASSLLGRSGELFF.

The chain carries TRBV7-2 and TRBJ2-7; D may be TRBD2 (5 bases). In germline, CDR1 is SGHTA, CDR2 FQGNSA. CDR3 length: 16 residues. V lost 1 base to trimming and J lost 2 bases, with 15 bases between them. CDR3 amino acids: CASSLVIFGVPYEQYF. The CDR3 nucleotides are TGTGCCAGCAGCTTAGTGATTTTCGGGGTTCCCTACGAGCAGTACTTC. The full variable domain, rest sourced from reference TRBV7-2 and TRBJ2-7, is GAGVSQSPSNKVTEKGKDVELRCDPISGHTALYWYRQSLGQGLEFLIYFQGNSAPDKSGLPSDRFSAERTGGSVSTLTIQRTQQEDSAVYLCASSLVIFGVPYEQYFGPGTRLTVT.

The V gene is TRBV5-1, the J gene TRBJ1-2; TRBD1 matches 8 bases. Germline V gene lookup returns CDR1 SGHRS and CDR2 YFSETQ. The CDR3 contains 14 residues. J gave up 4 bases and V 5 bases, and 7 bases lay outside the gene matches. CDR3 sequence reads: CASSPEQGVYGYTF. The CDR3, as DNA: TGCGCCAGCAGTCCCGAACAGGGGGTCTATGGCTACACCTTC.